Following are 14 T cell receptor beta chains from one sample sequenced in a study of CD8+ T cells in alopecia areata. Sequencing relied on a cDNA template that was reverse transcribed from extracted RNA. Sequencing used immunoSEQ multiplex PCR; TCRdb keeps in-frame clones, though not all of them. The table includes some 200,000 clones, over 45% detected once. Treatment of the sample: oral pan-JAK inhibitor, 5-10 mg twice daily. This specimen was CD4+ T cells sorted from blood, taken at week 24, from a patient treated with tofacitinib. The receptors shown here come from a human donor with alopecia areata.

This chain joins TRBV5-1 and TRBJ2-5; 10 bases are a match to TRBD2. The CDR3 contains 17 residues. V lost 0 bases, J lost 2 bases, and 7 bases stayed unmatched. Germline V gene lookup returns CDR1 SGHRS and CDR2 YFSETQ. The CDR3 DNA reads as TGCGCCAGCAGCTTGGGGGTAGCGGGAGGCCTACAAGAGACCCAGTACTTC. This translates into CASSLGVAGGLQETQYF.

The genes are TRBV7-2 and TRBJ2-5; 7 bases are shared with TRBD2. The germline CDR1 and CDR2 sequences are SGHTA and FQGNSA. The CDR3 is 15 amino acids. Germline trimming cut 1 base from V and 2 bases from J; bases unmatched to any gene: 4. The CDR3 DNA follows: TGTGCCAGCAGCTTAGACGGCGGGGGTCAAGAGACCCAGTACTTC. Translation gives CASSLDGGGQETQYF.

The chain has TRBV28 and TRBJ2-7; 9 bases align to TRBD1. The CDR3 has 15 amino acids. Germline-derived CDR1 and CDR2 are MDHEN and SYDVKM. The V segment lost 5 bases and the J segment 0 bases; nucleotides outside the gene matches: 5. CDR3 amino acids: CASSTWTGVSYEQYF. CDR3 nucleotides: TGTGCCAGCAGTACGTGGACAGGGGTCTCCTACGAGCAGTACTTC.

V gene TRBV15 combines with J gene TRBJ2-5; D is unclear. This CDR3 has 13 amino acids. Trimming took 2 bases from V and 5 from J, leaving 9 bases between them. The germline V gene encodes CDR1 LNHNV and CDR2 YYDKDF (reference sequence). This CDR3 reads CATSRQSGETQYF. CDR3 nucleotide sequence: TGTGCCACCAGCAGACAATCTGGGGAGACCCAGTACTTC.

This clone was seen a few times. This sequence joins TRBV29-1 and TRBJ2-1; the match to TRBD2 covers 7 bases. CDR3 length: 17 amino acids. V lost 7 bases to trimming and J lost 0 bases; unmatched junction nucleotides: 15. CDR1 SQVTM and CDR2 ANQGSEA come from the germline V gene. The chain's CDR3 is CSARRGNLALSYNEQFF. DNA for the CDR3: TGCAGCGCGAGGCGGGGGAATTTAGCCCTCTCCTACAATGAGCAGTTCTTC.

This chain joins TRBV15 and TRBJ2-1, with TRBD1 as a possible D gene (7 bases). The CDR3 contains 16 residues. V shed 0 bases and J shed 7 bases, with 16 bases lying between them. Germline lookup yields CDR1 LNHNV and CDR2 YYDKDF (reference sequence). Here the CDR3 DNA reads TGTGCCACCAGCAGAGACCCCGGGGCAGGGGGGAATGAGCAGTTCTTC. Its translation: CATSRDPGAGGNEQFF.

The chain joins TRBV11-2 to TRBJ2-3; D may be TRBD2 (5 bases). V lost 1 base to trimming and J lost 4 bases, with 12 bases between them. The CDR3 contains 15 residues. Germline V gives CDR1 SGHAT, CDR2 FQNNGV. The CDR3: CASSLVSGWADTQYF. DNA of the CDR3: TGTGCCAGCAGCTTAGTCTCGGGGTGGGCAGATACGCAGTATTTT.

The J gene is TRBJ2-7, the V gene TRBV29-1; 7 positions agree with TRBD1. The CDR3 is made up of 14 amino acids. CDR1 SQVTM and CDR2 ANQGSEA come from the germline V gene. The junction had 12 bases not matched to a gene; V was cut back by 5 bases and J by 5 bases. CDR3 residues: CSVFSQGFRDEQYF. For the CDR3, the DNA is TGCAGCGTTTTCTCACAGGGGTTTCGGGACGAGCAGTACTTC.

The rearrangement uses TRBV4-3 and TRBJ1-3; D is undetermined. The germline V gene has CDR1 LGHNA and CDR2 YSLEER. This CDR3 is 13 amino acids long. Trimming left V 0 bases short and J 3 bases short, with 3 bases between. CDR3 loop: CASSQESGNTIYF. CDR3 DNA sequence: TGCGCCAGCAGCCAAGAGAGTGGAAACACCATATATTTT.

This clone turned up a few times. This rearrangement joins TRBV5-1 to TRBJ2-7; TRBD1 aligns across 8 bases. The CDR3 is 14 residues long. Losses at the gene ends were 8 bases for V and 0 bases for J; bases not matched to a gene: 7. Germline V gives CDR1 SGHRS, CDR2 YFSETQ. CDR3 in amino acids: CASSGGPFSYEQYF. As DNA, the CDR3 is TGCGCCAGTTCAGGGGGCCCCTTCTCCTACGAGCAGTACTTC.

The genes are TRBV5-1 and TRBJ2-7; 9 nucleotides line up with TRBD1. This CDR3 comprises 15 residues. The V and J ends lost 2 bases and 3 bases, in that order; junction bases with no gene match: 6. CDR1 and CDR2 from the germline V gene are SGHRS and YFSETQ. CDR3 protein: CASSLSGTGFYEQYF. The CDR3 DNA is TGCGCCAGCAGCTTATCCGGGACAGGGTTCTACGAGCAGTACTTC.

The chain combines TRBV6-5 with TRBJ2-2; D remains ambiguous. With 4 bases removed from V and 5 bases from J, the gap between germline ends came to 11 bases. Germline V lookup: CDR1 MNHEY, CDR2 SVGAGI. The CDR3 loop spans 14 amino acids. The CDR3 coding sequence is TGTGCCAGCAGTTCCGTGGCGAGGACCGGGGAGCTGTTTTTT. It specifies CASSSVARTGELFF.

This chain uses TRBV7-2 with TRBJ1-4; 9 bases line up with TRBD1. Germline CDR1 SGHTA, CDR2 FQGNSA. After removal of 5 bases from V and 6 bases from J, the junction contained 7 bases not matched to a gene. This CDR3 region has 15 residues. CDR3: CASSLGTGRYEKLFF. DNA of the CDR3: TGTGCCAGCAGCCTGGGGACAGGGCGCTATGAAAAACTGTTTTTT.

This clone was seen a few times. This chain uses TRBV30 with TRBJ1-2; D perhaps matches TRBD1 (5 bases). Germline CDR1 reads GTSNPN; CDR2 reads SVGIG (reference sequence). The CDR3 totals 12 residues. V was shortened by 5 bases and J by 1 base, with 8 bases between the two germline ends. The CDR3 spells CAWSTDNYGYTF. CDR3 bases: TGTGCCTGGTCGACAGATAACTATGGCTACACCTTC.